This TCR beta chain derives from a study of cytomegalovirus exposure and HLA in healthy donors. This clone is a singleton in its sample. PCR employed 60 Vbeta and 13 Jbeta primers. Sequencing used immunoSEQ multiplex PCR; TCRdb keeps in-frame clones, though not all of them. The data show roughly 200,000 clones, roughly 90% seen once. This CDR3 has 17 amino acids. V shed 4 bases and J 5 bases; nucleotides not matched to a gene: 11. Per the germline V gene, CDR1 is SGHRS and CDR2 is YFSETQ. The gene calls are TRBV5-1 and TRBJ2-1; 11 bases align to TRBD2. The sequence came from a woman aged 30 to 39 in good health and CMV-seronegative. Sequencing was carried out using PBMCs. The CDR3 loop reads CASSPIPLAGGHNEQFF. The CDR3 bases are TGCGCCAGCAGCCCCATCCCTCTAGCGGGAGGTCACAATGAGCAGTTCTTC.